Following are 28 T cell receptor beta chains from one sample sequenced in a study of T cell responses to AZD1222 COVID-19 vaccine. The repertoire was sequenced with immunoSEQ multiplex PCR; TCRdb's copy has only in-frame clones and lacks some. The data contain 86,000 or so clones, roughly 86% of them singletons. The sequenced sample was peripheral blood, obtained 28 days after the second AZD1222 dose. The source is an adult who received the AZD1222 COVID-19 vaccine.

The CDR3 nucleotides read TGTGCCAGTAAGACGGTAGGACAGGTGAACACTGAAGCTTTCTTT. This codes for CASKTVGQVNTEAFF. This rearrangement joins TRBV19 to TRBJ1-1; 7 bases are shared with TRBD1. The CDR3 runs to 15 residues. Germline lookup yields CDR1 LNHDA and CDR2 SQIVND (reference sequence). The V gene end was trimmed by 7 bases and the J gene end by 0 bases; junction bases not matched to a gene: 8.

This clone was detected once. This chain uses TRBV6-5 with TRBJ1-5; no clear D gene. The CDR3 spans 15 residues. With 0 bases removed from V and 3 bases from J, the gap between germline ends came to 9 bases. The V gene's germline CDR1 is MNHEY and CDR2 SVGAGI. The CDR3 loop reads CASSYSSAANQPQHF. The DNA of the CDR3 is TGTGCCAGCAGTTACTCCTCGGCAGCCAATCAGCCCCAGCATTTT.

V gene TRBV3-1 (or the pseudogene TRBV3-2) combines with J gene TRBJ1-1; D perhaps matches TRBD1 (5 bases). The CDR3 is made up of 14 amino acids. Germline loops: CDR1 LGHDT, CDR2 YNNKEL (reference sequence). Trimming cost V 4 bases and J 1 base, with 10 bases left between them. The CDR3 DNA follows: TGTGCCAGCAGCCCACAGGAGTCGAACACTGAAGCTTTCTTT. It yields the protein CASSPQESNTEAFF.

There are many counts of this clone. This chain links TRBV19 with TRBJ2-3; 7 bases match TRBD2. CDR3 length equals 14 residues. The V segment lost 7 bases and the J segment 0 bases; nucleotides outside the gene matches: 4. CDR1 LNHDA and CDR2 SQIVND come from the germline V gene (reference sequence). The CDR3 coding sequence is TGTGCCAGTAAGGGAGGGCGGAGCACAGATACGCAGTATTTT. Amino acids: CASKGGRSTDTQYF. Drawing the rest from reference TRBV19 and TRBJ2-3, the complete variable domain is DGGITQSPKYLFRKEGQNVTLSCEQNLNHDAMYWYRQDPGQGLRLIYYSQIVNDFQKGDIAEGYSVSREKKESFPLTVTSAQKNPTAFYLCASKGGRSTDTQYFGPGTRLTVL.

The CDR3 sequence: CASSEFWSNQPQHF. In DNA, the CDR3 is TGTGCCAGCAGTGAGTTTTGGAGCAATCAGCCCCAGCATTTT. This sequence joins TRBV6-1 and TRBJ1-5, with D hard to call. Germline V lookup: CDR1 MNHNS, CDR2 SASEGT. Trimming stripped 3 bases from V and 1 base from J, with 7 bases between. This CDR3 region has 14 residues.

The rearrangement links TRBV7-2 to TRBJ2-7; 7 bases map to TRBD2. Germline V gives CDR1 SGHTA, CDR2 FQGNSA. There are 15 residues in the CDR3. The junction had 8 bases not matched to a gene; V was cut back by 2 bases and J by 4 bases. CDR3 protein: CASSLSAGVAYEQYF. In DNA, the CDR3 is TGTGCCAGCAGCTTATCGGCGGGAGTGGCTTACGAGCAGTACTTC.

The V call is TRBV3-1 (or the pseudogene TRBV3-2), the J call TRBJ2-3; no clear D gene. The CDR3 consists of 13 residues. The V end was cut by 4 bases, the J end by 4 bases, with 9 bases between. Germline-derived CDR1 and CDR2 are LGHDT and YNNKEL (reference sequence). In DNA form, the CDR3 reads TGTGCCAGCAGCCCATTAGCCCCAGATACGCAGTATTTT. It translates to CASSPLAPDTQYF.

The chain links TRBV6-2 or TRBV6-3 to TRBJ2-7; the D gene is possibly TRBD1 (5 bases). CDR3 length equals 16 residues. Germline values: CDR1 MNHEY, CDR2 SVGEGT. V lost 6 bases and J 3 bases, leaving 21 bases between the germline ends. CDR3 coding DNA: TGTGCCAGCAGCCCATCATGGGGCATCTCAATCTACGAGCAGTACTTC. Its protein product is CASSPSWGISIYEQYF.

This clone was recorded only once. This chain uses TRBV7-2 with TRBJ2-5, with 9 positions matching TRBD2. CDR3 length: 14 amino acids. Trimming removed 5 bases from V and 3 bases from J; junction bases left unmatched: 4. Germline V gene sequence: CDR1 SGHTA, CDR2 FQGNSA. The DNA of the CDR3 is TGTGCCAGCAGCCCCAGACTAGCGGAAGAGACCCAGTACTTC. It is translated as CASSPRLAEETQYF.

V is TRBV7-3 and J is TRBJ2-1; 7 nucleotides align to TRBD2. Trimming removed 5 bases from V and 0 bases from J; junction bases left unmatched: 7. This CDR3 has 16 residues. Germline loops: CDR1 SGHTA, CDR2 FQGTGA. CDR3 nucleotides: TGTGCCAGCAGCATAGCGGGTGGGACCTCCTACAATGAGCAGTTCTTC. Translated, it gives CASSIAGGTSYNEQFF.

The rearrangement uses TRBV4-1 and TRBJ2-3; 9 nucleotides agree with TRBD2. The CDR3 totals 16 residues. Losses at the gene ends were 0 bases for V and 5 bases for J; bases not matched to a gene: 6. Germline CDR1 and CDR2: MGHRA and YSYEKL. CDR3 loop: CASSQDEASGEDTQYF. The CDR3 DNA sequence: TGCGCCAGCAGCCAAGATGAGGCTAGCGGGGAAGATACGCAGTATTTT.

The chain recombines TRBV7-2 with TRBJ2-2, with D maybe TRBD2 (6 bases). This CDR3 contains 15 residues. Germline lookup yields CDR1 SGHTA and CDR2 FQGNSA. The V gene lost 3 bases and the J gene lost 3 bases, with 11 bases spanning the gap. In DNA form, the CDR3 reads TGTGCCAGCAGCTTCACGGGACTCTACACCGGGGAGCTGTTTTTT. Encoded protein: CASSFTGLYTGELFF. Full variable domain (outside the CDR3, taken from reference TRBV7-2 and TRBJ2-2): GAGVSQSPSNKVTEKGKDVELRCDPISGHTALYWYRQSLGQGLEFLIYFQGNSAPDKSGLPSDRFSAERTGGSVSTLTIQRTQQEDSAVYLCASSFTGLYTGELFFGEGSRLTVL.

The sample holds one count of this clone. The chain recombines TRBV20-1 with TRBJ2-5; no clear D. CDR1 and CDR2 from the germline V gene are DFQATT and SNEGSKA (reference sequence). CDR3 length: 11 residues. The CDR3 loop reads CTFLEQETQYF. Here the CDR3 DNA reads TGCACCTTCCTGGAACAAGAGACCCAGTACTTC.

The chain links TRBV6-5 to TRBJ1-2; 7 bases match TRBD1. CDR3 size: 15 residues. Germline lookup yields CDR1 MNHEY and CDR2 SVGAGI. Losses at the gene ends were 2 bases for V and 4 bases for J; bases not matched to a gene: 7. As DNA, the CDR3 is TGTGCCAGCAGTTACAAGCAGGGGGTGCCCTATGGCTACACCTTC. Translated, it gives CASSYKQGVPYGYTF.

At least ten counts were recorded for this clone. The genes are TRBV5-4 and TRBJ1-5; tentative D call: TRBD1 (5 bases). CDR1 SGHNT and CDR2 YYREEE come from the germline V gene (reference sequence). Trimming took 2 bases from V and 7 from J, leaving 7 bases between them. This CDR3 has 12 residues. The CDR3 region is CASSFGDQPQHF. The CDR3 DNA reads TGTGCCAGCAGCTTCGGGGACCAGCCCCAGCATTTT.

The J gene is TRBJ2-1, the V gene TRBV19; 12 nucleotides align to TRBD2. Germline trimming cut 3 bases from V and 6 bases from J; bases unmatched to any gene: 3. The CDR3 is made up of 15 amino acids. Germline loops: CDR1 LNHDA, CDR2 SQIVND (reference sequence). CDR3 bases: TGTGCCAGTAGTATCCTAGCGGGGGGGTTCAATGAGCAGTTCTTC. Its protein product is CASSILAGGFNEQFF.

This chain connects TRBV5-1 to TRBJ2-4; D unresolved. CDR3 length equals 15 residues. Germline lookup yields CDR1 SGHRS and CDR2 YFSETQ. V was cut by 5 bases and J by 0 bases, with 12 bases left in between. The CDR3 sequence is CASRGGWGAKNIQYF. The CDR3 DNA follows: TGCGCCAGCAGAGGTGGTTGGGGAGCCAAAAACATTCAGTACTTC.

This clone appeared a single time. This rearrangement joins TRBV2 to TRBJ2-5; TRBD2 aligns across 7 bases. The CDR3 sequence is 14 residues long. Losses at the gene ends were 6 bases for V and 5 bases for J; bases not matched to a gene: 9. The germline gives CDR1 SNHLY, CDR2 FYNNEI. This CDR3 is CASRAGSLAETQYF. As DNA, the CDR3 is TGTGCCAGCAGAGCCGGGTCACTAGCGGAGACCCAGTACTTC.

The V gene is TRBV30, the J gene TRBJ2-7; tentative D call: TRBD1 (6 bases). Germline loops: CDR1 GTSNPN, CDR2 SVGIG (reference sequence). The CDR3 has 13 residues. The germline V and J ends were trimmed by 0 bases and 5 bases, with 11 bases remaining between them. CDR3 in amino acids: CAWSVRGDDEQYF. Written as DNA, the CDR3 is TGTGCCTGGAGTGTCAGGGGAGACGACGAGCAGTACTTC.

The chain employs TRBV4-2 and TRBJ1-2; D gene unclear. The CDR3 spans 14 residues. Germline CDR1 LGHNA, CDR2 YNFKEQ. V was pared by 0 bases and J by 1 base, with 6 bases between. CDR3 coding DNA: TGTGCCAGCAGCCAAGAGAGGGTTAACTATGGCTACACCTTC. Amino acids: CASSQERVNYGYTF.

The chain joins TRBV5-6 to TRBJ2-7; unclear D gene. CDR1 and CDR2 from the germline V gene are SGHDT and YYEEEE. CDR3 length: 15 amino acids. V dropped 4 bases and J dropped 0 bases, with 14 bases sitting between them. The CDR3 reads CASSQSLQHSYEQYF. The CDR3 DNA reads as TGTGCCAGCAGCCAATCCCTACAGCACTCCTACGAGCAGTACTTC.

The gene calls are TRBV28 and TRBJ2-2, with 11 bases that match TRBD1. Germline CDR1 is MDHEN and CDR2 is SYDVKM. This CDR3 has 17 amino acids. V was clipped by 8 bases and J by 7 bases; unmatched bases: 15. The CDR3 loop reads CASRLGQGGLYGGELFF. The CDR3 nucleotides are TGTGCCAGCCGCTTGGGACAGGGGGGACTGTATGGCGGGGAGCTGTTTTTT.

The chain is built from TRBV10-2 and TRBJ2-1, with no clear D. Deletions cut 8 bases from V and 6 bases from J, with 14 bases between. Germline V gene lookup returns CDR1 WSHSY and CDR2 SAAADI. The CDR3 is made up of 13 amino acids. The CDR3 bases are TGCGCCAGCGGGATGTGGCAGCTCAATGAGCAGTTCTTC. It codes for CASGMWQLNEQFF.

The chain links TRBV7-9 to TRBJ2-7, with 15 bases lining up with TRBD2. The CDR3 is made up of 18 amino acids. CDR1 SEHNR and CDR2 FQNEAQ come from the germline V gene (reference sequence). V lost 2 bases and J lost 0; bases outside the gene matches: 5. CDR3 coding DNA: TGTGCCAGCAGCTTATGGGGACTAGCGGGAGGTTTCTCCTACGAGCAGTACTTC. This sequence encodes CASSLWGLAGGFSYEQYF.

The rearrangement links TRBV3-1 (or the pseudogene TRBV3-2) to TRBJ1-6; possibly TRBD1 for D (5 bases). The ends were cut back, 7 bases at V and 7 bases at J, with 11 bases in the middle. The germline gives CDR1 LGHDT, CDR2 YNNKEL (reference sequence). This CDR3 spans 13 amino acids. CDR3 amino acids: CASKWGLNSPLHF. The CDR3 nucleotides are TGTGCCAGCAAGTGGGGCCTAAATTCACCCCTCCACTTT.

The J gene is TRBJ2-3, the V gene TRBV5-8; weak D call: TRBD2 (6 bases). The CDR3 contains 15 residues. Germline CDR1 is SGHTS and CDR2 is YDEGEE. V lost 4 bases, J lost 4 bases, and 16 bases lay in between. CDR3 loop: CASSRATSRSDTQYF. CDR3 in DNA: TGTGCCAGCAGCCGTGCGACTAGTAGGTCAGATACGCAGTATTTT.

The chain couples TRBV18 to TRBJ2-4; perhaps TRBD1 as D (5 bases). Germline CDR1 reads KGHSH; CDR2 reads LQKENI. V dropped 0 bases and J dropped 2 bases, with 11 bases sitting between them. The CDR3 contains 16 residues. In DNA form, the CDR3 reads TGTGCCAGCTCACCACCCAGCCAGGGAACCAAAAACATTCAGTACTTC. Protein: CASSPPSQGTKNIQYF.

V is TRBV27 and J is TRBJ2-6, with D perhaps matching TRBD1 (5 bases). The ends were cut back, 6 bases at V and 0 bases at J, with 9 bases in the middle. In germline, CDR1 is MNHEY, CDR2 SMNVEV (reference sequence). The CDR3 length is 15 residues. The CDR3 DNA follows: TGTGCCAGCAGGGTTAGGGGCTCTGGGGCCAACGTCCTGACTTTC. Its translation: CASRVRGSGANVLTF.